This T cell receptor beta chain originates from a study of control samples from healthy donors and cancer patients. The CDR3 runs to 17 residues. V shed 0 bases and J 4 bases; nucleotides not matched to a gene: 7. Germline lookup yields CDR1 SGHTA and CDR2 FQGTGA. Using immunoSEQ multiplex PCR, the repertoire was profiled, and TCRdb retains in-frame clones only, with some absent. Altogether about 110,000 clones are present, approximately 88% being singletons, with the ten largest covering roughly 4%. Specimen: PBMCs. The TCR comes from a woman aged 55-69 years with lung cancer. V and J are TRBV7-3 and TRBJ2-2; 8 nucleotides align to TRBD1. The chain's CDR3 is CASSLTRTGLVTGELFF. CDR3 sequence (DNA): TGTGCCAGCAGCTTAACGCGGACAGGGCTAGTCACCGGGGAGCTGTTTTTT.